This T cell receptor (beta chain) was captured by sequencing in a study of blood T cell repertoires in COVID-19. Across the whole study: The United States, Italy and Spain were the sources of the acute and convalescent COVID-19 samples. PBMCs, B-cell-depleted T cells, or T cells were the source of the cDNA or gDNA that made up the material.

In germline, CDR1 is MGHRA, CDR2 YSYEKL. CDR3 length equals 20 residues. J gave up 0 bases and V 2 bases, and 13 bases lay outside the gene matches. The study drew participants aged about 18 to 89 years from roughly 25 US areas. Per the study methods: Reference gene primer amplification gave nucleated cell count estimates. TCRdb's copy holds only in-frame clones and misses some; the assay was immunoSEQ multiplex PCR. That table supplies the V and J calls and clone size; D and trimming were determined from the DNA. The profile shows fewer than 200,000 clones, around four fifths of them singletons. V and J are TRBV4-1 and TRBJ2-6, with TRBD1 matching 7 bases. Material: PBMCs or T cells enriched from blood (not recorded which). The TCR comes from a woman aged 45-65 years in a cohort exposed to, infected with or recovered from COVID-19 (not recorded which). DNA of the CDR3: TGCGCCAGCAGCCAAAATGTAGGGACAGAAGGTTTCTCTGGGGCCAACGTCCTGACTTTC. This codes for CASSQNVGTEGFSGANVLTF.